This T cell receptor beta chain appears in the sequencing data of a study of blood T cell repertoires in COVID-19 (TCRdb year 2020). For the wider study: Samples covering the acute and convalescent phases of COVID-19 were provided by collaborators in the United States, Italy and Spain. The prospective study material was composed of cDNA or gDNA derived from T cells, B-cell-depleted T cells, or PBMCs. Deeply sampled blood TCRbeta repertoires from subjects exposed to, actively infected with, or recovered from COVID-19 were included in the dataset. A freely available public database, intended as a resource for researchers studying the immune response to SARS-CoV-2, is where the repertoires were released. The samples were drawn from two sources: the first 160 participants of the ongoing ImmuneRACE study, and 1,000 to 1,500 subjects contributed by 6 global collaborators. The sample metadata nearly always contained a de-identified subject ID, COVID-19 status, age in years and sex. Where available, HLA class I and class II types were obtained from metadata supplied by the sample provider rather than from assay-based typing.

Each collaborating institution followed its own protocols to collect whole blood in K2EDTA tubes. For TCRbeta analysis, collaborators shipped samples as frozen whole blood, isolated PBMCs, or DNA extracted from either of those sample types. CDR1 is given as LGHDT and CDR2 as YNNKEL, both from the germline V gene (reference sequence). Trimming takes 4 bases from V and 0 bases from J, and the germline ends sit 13 bases apart. Including cysteine and phenylalanine, the CDR3 has 15 amino acids. Only the CDR3 DNA is retained, 45 bases long and in frame from the first base. Summary of the overall study and its limitations: The quantity of clinical and demographic metadata differed by source and by participant and was supplied without curation.

As to this clone: Its cognate antigen has yet to be identified. The record has no base qualities; no much larger clone is one base away.

TCRbeta CDR3 regions were amplified from genomic DNA using the immunoSEQ Assay, a bias-controlled multiplex PCR. Concerning the study's data processing: The number of nucleated cells in each sample was estimated from the amplification of reference gene primers within the assay. Sequence reads were collapsed and filtered to measure the absolute abundance of every unique TCRbeta CDR3 rearrangement. Productive Simpson clonality was computed per sample as the square root of Simpson's diversity index over productive rearrangements. In TCRdb, the immuneACCESS table is reduced to in-frame sequences with V and J assigned. These tables do not hold every clone; where another copy was compared, an unresolved V gene accounts for under half, and the others remain unexplained. V and J calls and clone size are given by that table; D and trimming were obtained from the DNA. The sample contains about 120,000 clones, under 80% of them found a single time. The top ten clones comprise about 2.7% of the sample.

This sequence uses TRBV3-1 (or the pseudogene TRBV3-2) and TRBJ2-7; perhaps TRBD2 is the D gene, with 6 bases matching. The receptor was isolated from a man aged 50-60 years with acute or convalescent COVID-19. Sequencing was done on a sample of peripheral blood. The nucleotide sequence reads as follows: TGTGCCAGCAGCCCAGCGGGCACGAGCTCCTACGAGCAGTACTTC. This is translated as CASSPAGTSSYEQYF.